The source of this T cell receptor beta chain is a study of T cells after yellow fever vaccination. In TCRdb, the 5' RACE reads were re-called with MiXCR into one record per CDR3 protein. The sample holds about 320,000 distinct CDR3 sequences, roughly an eighth seen once. The clonotype comes from a man between 18 and 29 years old who received the YFV17D yellow fever vaccine. Specimen: CD4+ T cells sorted from PBMCs, collected 15 days after the yellow fever booster vaccination.

The CDR3 DNA is TGTGCCAGCAGACTGCCGAATCAGCCCCAGCATTTT. Translation: CASRLPNQPQHF. The rearrangement links TRBV6-2 or TRBV6-3 to TRBJ1-5; D unresolved. Germline values: CDR1 MNHEY, CDR2 SVGEGT. The CDR3 contains 12 residues. V was pared by 6 bases and J by 4 bases, with 7 bases between.